These 32 T cell receptor beta chains came from one sample sequenced in a study of T-cell memory formation after mild COVID-19. TCRdb called the 5' RACE reads again in MiXCR, with one record for every CDR3 protein. Of 470,000 or so distinct CDR3 sequences detected, over 15% appear once; the ten largest clones hold over 9%. The source material was PBMCs or a T cell subset sorted from them (not recorded which). The receptors were sampled from an adult woman who had mild COVID-19 (a few samples of this study predate the infection). Cell type and time point are not known.

This clonotype occurred a few times. V usage is TRBV7-2 and J usage is TRBJ1-1; D ambiguous. The V gene lost 6 bases and the J gene lost 1 base, with 12 bases spanning the gap. In germline, CDR1 is SGHTA, CDR2 FQGNSA. CDR3 length: 14 residues. CDR3: CASSYDGRNTEAFF. The DNA of the CDR3 is TGTGCCAGCAGTTACGACGGGAGGAACACTGAAGCTTTCTTT.

This clonotype came up a few times. The chain joins TRBV15 to TRBJ2-7; 9 nucleotides agree with TRBD1. With V trimmed by 5 bases and J by 5 bases, 4 bases remained unmatched. The germline gives CDR1 LNHNV, CDR2 YYDKDF (reference sequence). The CDR3 loop spans 13 amino acids. The CDR3 sequence is CATSPRDRDEQYF. The CDR3 DNA sequence: TGTGCCACCAGCCCCCGGGACAGGGACGAGCAGTACTTC. Complete variable domain (other parts from reference TRBV15 and TRBJ2-7): DAMVIQNPRYQVTQFGKPVTLSCSQTLNHNVMYWYQQKSSQAPKLLFHYYDKDFNNEADTPDNFQSRRPNTSFCFLDIRSPGLGDTAMYLCATSPRDRDEQYFGPGTRLTVT.

This clonotype has ten or more counts. The genes are TRBV5-1 and TRBJ2-1; D is unresolved. The CDR3 consists of 11 residues. Trimming removed 3 bases at V and 10 bases at J, with 8 bases between. Germline V gene sequence: CDR1 SGHRS, CDR2 YFSETQ. The CDR3 loop reads CASSSSLEQFF. CDR3 DNA sequence: TGCGCCAGCAGCTCCTCTTTAGAGCAGTTCTTC.

A few counts support this clonotype. This chain uses TRBV11-2 with TRBJ2-7, with D perhaps TRBD2 (6 bases). The V gene lost 5 bases and the J gene lost 0 bases, with 11 bases spanning the gap. This CDR3 contains 14 residues. Germline loops: CDR1 SGHAT, CDR2 FQNNGV. This chain's CDR3 is CASSRDFNSYEQYF. The CDR3 nucleotides are TGTGCCAGCAGCAGGGACTTCAACTCCTACGAGCAGTACTTC.

The chain uses TRBV20-1 and TRBJ1-1, with D possibly TRBD1 on 5 matching bases. CDR1 is DFQATT, CDR2 SNEGSKA, per germline (reference sequence). The V and J ends lost 2 bases and 3 bases respectively, with 13 bases between them. This CDR3 has 14 residues. CDR3 amino acids: CSARRGYVDTEAFF. In nucleotides, the CDR3 is TGCAGTGCTAGACGGGGGTACGTGGACACTGAAGCTTTCTTT.

The chain's CDR3 is CASSYGTGGAEAFF. CDR3 bases: TGTGCCAGCAGTTACGGGACAGGGGGAGCTGAAGCTTTCTTT. The rearrangement joins TRBV6-5 to TRBJ1-1; 11 bases line up with TRBD1. Germline CDR1 is MNHEY and CDR2 is SVGAGI. With V trimmed by 2 bases and J by 6 bases, 2 bases remained unmatched. The CDR3 has 14 residues.

This clonotype has more than one count but fewer than ten. The genes are TRBV20-1 and TRBJ2-5, with no clear D. The V and J ends lost 6 bases and 2 bases respectively, with 10 bases between them. There are 12 residues in the CDR3. Per the germline V gene, CDR1 is DFQATT and CDR2 is SNEGSKA (reference sequence). The CDR3 DNA reads as TGCAGTGCCCGGACGCGACAAGAGACCCAGTACTTC. The encoded protein is CSARTRQETQYF.

V gene TRBV5-5 combines with J gene TRBJ2-1; TRBD1 matches at 10 bases. The CDR3 runs 17 residues. Germline V lookup: CDR1 SGHKS, CDR2 YYEKEE (reference sequence). After removal of 0 bases from V and 7 bases from J, the junction contained 10 bases not matched to a gene. In DNA form, the CDR3 reads TGTGCCAGCAGCTTGGTGTGGGACAGGGGCGCAGGAAATGAGCAGTTCTTC. This encodes CASSLVWDRGAGNEQFF.

This clonotype has only a few counts. The V and J genes are TRBV20-1 and TRBJ2-1, with 7 nucleotides matching TRBD2. This CDR3 contains 17 residues. V was clipped by 0 bases and J by 1 base; unmatched bases: 9. Germline values: CDR1 DFQATT, CDR2 SNEGSKA (reference sequence). CDR3 in amino acids: CSARDSRAGASYNEQFF. The DNA of the CDR3 is TGCAGTGCTAGAGATAGTAGGGCGGGAGCGTCCTACAATGAGCAGTTCTTC.

This clonotype was picked up a small number of times. The chain recombines TRBV12-3 or TRBV12-4 with TRBJ2-1; the D is unclear. This CDR3 has 13 amino acids. Trimming shortened V by 6 bases and J by 2 bases, and 8 bases separated the two germline ends. The DNA for the CDR3 is TGTGCCAGCAGGGCTAGACCCTACAATGAGCAGTTCTTC. This sequence encodes CASRARPYNEQFF.

This clonotype was detected a few times. The chain combines TRBV5-5 with TRBJ2-7; the D is unclear. The CDR3 has 14 residues. The germline V gene has CDR1 SGHKS and CDR2 YYEKEE (reference sequence). Trimming removed 4 bases at V and 3 bases at J, with 14 bases between. The CDR3 nucleotides read TGTGCCAGCAGCCCCCCGGAGCGTCTCTACGAGCAGTACTTC. Its translation is CASSPPERLYEQYF.

This clonotype has ten or more counts. V usage is TRBV7-9 and J usage is TRBJ2-7, with no clear D. Germline V lookup: CDR1 SEHNR, CDR2 FQNEAQ (reference sequence). Trimming left V 7 bases short and J 2 bases short, with 9 bases between. The CDR3 runs 12 residues. The CDR3 loop reads CASMRTAYEQYF. CDR3 DNA: TGTGCCAGCATGCGTACCGCCTACGAGCAGTACTTC. The full variable domain, completed using reference TRBV7-9 and TRBJ2-7, is DTGVSQNPRHKITKRGQNVTFRCDPISEHNRLYWYRQTLGQGPEFLTYFQNEAQLEKSRLLSDRFSAERPKGSFSTLEIQRTEQGDSAMYLCASMRTAYEQYFGPGTRLTVT.

The chain links TRBV20-1 to TRBJ2-2; 9 nucleotides line up with TRBD1. CDR3 size: 17 residues. V trimming: 1 base; J trimming: 3 bases; junction bases outside the gene matches: 9. Germline CDR1 and CDR2: DFQATT and SNEGSKA (reference sequence). CDR3 residues: CSARANRGRRDTGELFF. In DNA, the CDR3 is TGCAGTGCTAGAGCGAACAGGGGGCGGAGGGACACCGGGGAGCTGTTTTTT.

In DNA, the CDR3 is TGTGCCAGCAGTGCCCGATGGGGGGATAACGAGCAGTACTTC. Its protein is CASSARWGDNEQYF. The chain combines TRBV12-3 or TRBV12-4 with TRBJ2-7, with TRBD2 as a possible D gene (6 bases). Trimming took 5 bases from V and 5 from J, leaving 16 bases between them. The CDR3 spans 14 residues.

This clonotype was seen a few times. J is TRBJ1-1 and V is TRBV4-1; no firm D call. Germline V lookup: CDR1 MGHRA, CDR2 YSYEKL. Trimming removed 4 bases at V and 0 bases at J, with 9 bases between. The length of the CDR3 is 14 residues. The CDR3, as DNA: TGCGCCAGCAGCCCCAGCTCTTTGAACACTGAAGCTTTCTTT. This translates into CASSPSSLNTEAFF.

The chain joins TRBV20-1 to TRBJ2-7; weak D call: TRBD2 (6 bases). This CDR3 has 13 amino acids. Trimming cost V 5 bases and J 2 bases, with 13 bases left between them. Per germline, CDR1 DFQATT and CDR2 SNEGSKA (reference sequence). CDR3 protein: CSAEGLITYEQYF. DNA for the CDR3: TGCAGTGCTGAGGGACTGATAACCTACGAGCAGTACTTC.

The chain's CDR3 is CASRAQGLDEKLFF. The DNA of the CDR3 is TGTGCCAGCAGAGCCCAAGGATTAGATGAAAAACTGTTTTTT. The chain couples TRBV6-5 to TRBJ1-4, with D unresolved. The V gene lost 6 bases and the J gene lost 6 bases, with 14 bases spanning the gap. Germline values: CDR1 MNHEY, CDR2 SVGAGI. The CDR3 covers 14 residues.

This rearrangement joins TRBV20-1 to TRBJ2-7; TRBD2 is a possible D gene (6 bases). V was shortened by 0 bases and J by 9 bases, with 24 bases between the two germline ends. CDR1 and CDR2 from the germline V gene are DFQATT and SNEGSKA (reference sequence). This CDR3 is built from 16 residues. This CDR3 reads CSARDRGGTVTLGQYF. Here the CDR3 DNA reads TGCAGTGCTAGAGATCGAGGTGGGACTGTTACCCTGGGGCAGTACTTC.

The CDR3 DNA reads as TGTGCCAGCAGCCAGGGACAGGGACGGGAAAAACTGTTTTTT. This gives the protein CASSQGQGREKLFF. The chain couples TRBV7-9 to TRBJ1-4; 9 bases line up with TRBD1. The CDR3 is 14 amino acids. The germline V gene has CDR1 SEHNR and CDR2 FQNEAQ (reference sequence). The ends lost 5 bases at V and 8 bases at J; junction bases unmatched: 6.

The CDR3: CASSPGQGYHTDTQYF. The CDR3 region has the DNA TGTGCCAGCAGTCCGGGACAGGGATATCACACAGATACGCAGTATTTT. The rearrangement links TRBV12-3 or TRBV12-4 to TRBJ2-3; 9 bases are a match to TRBD1. J gave up 2 bases and V 5 bases, and 8 bases lay outside the gene matches. This CDR3 has 16 amino acids.

The chain links TRBV15 to TRBJ2-5; 8 bases map to TRBD2. CDR1 LNHNV and CDR2 YYDKDF come from the germline V gene (reference sequence). The trim removed 4 bases at V and 5 bases at J, leaving 6 bases unmatched. This CDR3 comprises 14 residues. The CDR3 region is CATSTGGDLETQYF. In nucleotides, the CDR3 is TGTGCCACCAGCACCGGGGGGGATCTGGAGACCCAGTACTTC. The variable domain in full, completed from reference TRBV15 and TRBJ2-5, reads DAMVIQNPRYQVTQFGKPVTLSCSQTLNHNVMYWYQQKSSQAPKLLFHYYDKDFNNEADTPDNFQSRRPNTSFCFLDIRSPGLGDTAMYLCATSTGGDLETQYFGPGTRLLVL.

Only a few counts were recorded for this clonotype. The DNA of the CDR3 is TGTGCCAGCAGCTTAGTGCGGGGACTAGCGGGGGGGTCATGGGATACGCAGTATTTT. Protein sequence: CASSLVRGLAGGSWDTQYF. The chain joins TRBV11-3 to TRBJ2-3, with 16 bases aligning to TRBD2. Germline CDR1 SGHNT, CDR2 YENEEA. This CDR3 contains 19 residues. After removal of 1 base from V and 6 bases from J, the junction contained 10 bases not matched to a gene. Combining the CDR3 with reference TRBV11-3 and TRBJ2-3 gives the whole variable domain EAGVVQSPRYKIIEKKQPVAFWCNPISGHNTLYWYLQNLGQGPELLIRYENEEAVDDSQLPKDRFSAERLKGVDSTLKIQPAELGDSAVYLCASSLVRGLAGGSWDTQYFGPGTRLTVL.

There are a few counts of this clonotype. The chain links TRBV6-5 to TRBJ2-1; TRBD2 matches at 13 bases. The V gene end was trimmed by 0 bases and the J gene end by 7 bases; junction bases not matched to a gene: 0. CDR3 length: 15 residues. Germline V gene sequence: CDR1 MNHEY, CDR2 SVGAGI. CDR3 loop: CASSYSTSGRNEQFF. CDR3 nucleotide sequence: TGTGCCAGCAGTTACTCGACTAGCGGGAGGAATGAGCAGTTCTTC.

J is TRBJ2-5 and V is TRBV7-2; D gene uncertain. Germline CDR1 reads SGHTA; CDR2 reads FQGNSA. This CDR3 region has 13 residues. Trimming took off 4 bases at V and 1 base at J, with 7 bases between the two ends. DNA for the CDR3: TGTGCCAGCAGCTCTCTAATCCAAGAGACCCAGTACTTC. Protein product: CASSSLIQETQYF.

This clonotype has ten or more counts. This chain connects TRBV18 to TRBJ1-5, with D possibly TRBD1 on 6 matching bases. The CDR3 loop spans 13 amino acids. Germline CDR1 and CDR2: KGHSH and LQKENI. V shed 1 base and J shed 7 bases, with 8 bases lying between them. The CDR3 here is CASSPQGDQPQHF. In DNA form, the CDR3 reads TGTGCCAGCTCACCACAGGGGGACCAGCCCCAGCATTTT.

In this sample, this clonotype turned up a few times. The chain joins TRBV6-6 to TRBJ2-7; D gene ambiguous. The CDR3 covers 13 residues. V was clipped by 6 bases and J by 3 bases, with 12 bases between them. The germline V gene encodes CDR1 MNHNY and CDR2 SVGAGI (reference sequence). CDR3 residues: CASSNSGGYEQYF. The CDR3 nucleotides read TGTGCCAGCAGCAACTCCGGTGGCTACGAGCAGTACTTC.

The chain has TRBV20-1 and TRBJ2-1; 10 bases fit TRBD2. This CDR3 has 13 residues. CDR1 is DFQATT, CDR2 SNEGSKA, per germline (reference sequence). Trimming at V came to 6 bases and at J to 4 bases, leaving 3 bases not matched to a gene. The CDR3, as DNA: TGCAGTGCCCTAGCGGGAGCTTACAATGAGCAGTTCTTC. Its protein product is CSALAGAYNEQFF.

The CDR3 region has the DNA TGTGCCAGCAGCTACGGACAGGCGCTTCTCAATCAGCCCCAGCATTTT. It translates to CASSYGQALLNQPQHF. The V gene is TRBV5-6, the J gene TRBJ1-5; 7 bases match TRBD1. V was pared by 3 bases and J by 3 bases, with 9 bases of the junction left unmatched. Germline V CDR1 and CDR2: SGHDT, YYEEEE. This CDR3 spans 16 amino acids.

V is TRBV5-1 and J is TRBJ2-2; D could derive from TRBD1 or TRBD2 (6 bases each). Germline loops: CDR1 SGHRS, CDR2 YFSETQ. CDR3 length equals 15 residues. Trimming cost V 4 bases and J 2 bases, with 12 bases left between them. This chain's CDR3 is CASSAGQVNTGELFF. CDR3 in DNA: TGCGCCAGCAGCGCGGGACAAGTTAACACCGGGGAGCTGTTTTTT.

The chain joins TRBV7-8 to TRBJ2-1; 9 nucleotides match TRBD2. Germline CDR1 is SGHVS and CDR2 is FQNEAQ. CDR3 length: 17 residues. V was pared by 0 bases and J by 2 bases, with 5 bases of the junction left unmatched. The CDR3 spells CASSLALLAGAYNEQFF. Here the CDR3 DNA reads TGTGCCAGCAGCTTAGCCTTACTAGCGGGCGCCTACAATGAGCAGTTCTTC.

This clonotype was seen a handful of times. The J gene is TRBJ2-7, the V gene TRBV6-6; D is perhaps TRBD1 (6 bases). Per the germline V gene, CDR1 is MNHNY and CDR2 is SVGAGI (reference sequence). V shed 0 bases and J shed 3 bases, with 15 bases lying between them. The CDR3 has 16 amino acids. This CDR3 is CASSYSRQALFYEQYF. The CDR3 bases are TGTGCCAGCAGTTACTCGCGACAGGCCCTCTTCTACGAGCAGTACTTC.

The table lists this clonotype with a few counts. The chain links TRBV5-1 to TRBJ2-7, with a weak D call TRBD1 (6 bases). This CDR3 region has 15 residues. Trimming pared 5 bases from V and 2 bases from J, leaving 17 bases between. Germline CDR1 SGHRS, CDR2 YFSETQ. CDR3 nucleotides: TGCGCCAGCAGTCAAGGACAGAAGTTCCCCTACGAGCAGTACTTC. Residues: CASSQGQKFPYEQYF.